The 24 T cell receptor beta chains below come from one sample, sequenced in a study of T cells after yellow fever vaccination. TCRdb fed the 5' RACE reads into MiXCR, producing one record per CDR3 protein. The sample comprises around 300,000 distinct CDR3 sequences, over 10% of which are singletons, and 0.45% to 0.65% rests with the top ten. This specimen consisted of CD4+ T cells sorted from PBMCs, obtained 45 days after the yellow fever booster vaccination. The receptors were sampled from a man between 25 and 39 years old who received the YFV17D yellow fever vaccine.

The chain employs TRBV28 and TRBJ2-5; D is unresolved. The germline V and J ends were trimmed by 3 bases and 5 bases, with 16 bases remaining between them. CDR3 size: 15 residues. The germline gives CDR1 MDHEN, CDR2 SYDVKM. CDR3 sequence (DNA): TGTGCCAGCAGTTTGATAACACCAGCGTTGGAGACCCAGTACTTC. Amino acid sequence: CASSLITPALETQYF.

This chain joins TRBV10-3 and TRBJ2-7, with TRBD1 identical over 9 bases. The CDR3 runs 14 residues. V lost 4 bases, J lost 6 bases, and 7 bases stayed unmatched. Germline CDR1 and CDR2: ENHRY and SYGVKD. The CDR3 protein is CAISARDREGEQYF. In nucleotides, the CDR3 is TGTGCCATCAGTGCCCGGGACAGGGAGGGCGAGCAGTACTTC.

This chain joins TRBV7-8 and TRBJ2-3; 8 bases match TRBD2. The trim removed 5 bases at V and 0 bases at J, leaving 10 bases unmatched. Per the germline V gene, CDR1 is SGHVS and CDR2 is FQNEAQ. The CDR3 runs 17 residues. CDR3 in amino acids: CASSRLTSGLSTDTQYF. For the CDR3, the DNA is TGTGCCAGCAGCCGCCTAACTAGCGGCCTTAGCACAGATACGCAGTATTTT.

This clonotype was counted only a few times. The genes are TRBV7-2 and TRBJ2-5; D may correspond to TRBD1 or TRBD2 (6 bases each). This CDR3 has 15 amino acids. V lost 1 base and J 5 bases, leaving 14 bases between the germline ends. CDR1 and CDR2 from the germline V gene are SGHTA and FQGNSA. CDR3 region: CASSLVAGGPETQYF. Here the CDR3 DNA reads TGTGCCAGCAGCTTAGTGGCTGGGGGGCCGGAGACCCAGTACTTC.

This chain joins TRBV24-1 and TRBJ2-1; 9 nucleotides align to TRBD2. V lost 3 bases, J lost 3 bases, and 5 bases stayed unmatched. CDR1 is KGHDR and CDR2 is SFDVKD in the germline V gene. The CDR3 length is 16 residues. The CDR3 DNA reads as TGTGCCACCAGTGATCCCCTAGCGGGAAGCTACAATGAGCAGTTCTTC. This sequence encodes CATSDPLAGSYNEQFF.

This clonotype was observed a handful of times. V and J are TRBV20-1 and TRBJ2-3, with D possibly TRBD2 on 6 matching bases. V gave up 7 bases and J gave up 5 bases, with 16 bases separating them. Germline values: CDR1 DFQATT, CDR2 SNEGSKA (reference sequence). CDR3 size: 13 residues. The CDR3 nucleotides are TGCAGTGTGCGGGACCCTAAGGGAGATACGCAGTATTTT. It is translated as CSVRDPKGDTQYF.

This clonotype was counted between two and nine times. The V and J genes are TRBV25-1 and TRBJ1-1, with D possibly matching TRBD1 (6 bases). CDR3 length: 14 amino acids. The V end was cut by 4 bases, the J end by 7 bases, with 16 bases between. Per germline, CDR1 MGHDK and CDR2 SYGVNS. CDR3 nucleotide sequence: TGTGCCAGCAGTGCCAAGGGGGGACGAGTTGAAGCTTTCTTT. It specifies CASSAKGGRVEAFF.

The gene calls are TRBV20-1 and TRBJ2-1; 9 bases fit TRBD2. Losses at the gene ends were 6 bases for V and 6 bases for J; bases not matched to a gene: 9. The CDR3 has 14 amino acids. From germline, CDR1 is DFQATT and CDR2 SNEGSKA (reference sequence). The CDR3 reads CSARIAGVINEQFF. The CDR3 region has the DNA TGCAGTGCCCGGATAGCGGGAGTAATCAATGAGCAGTTCTTC.

This clonotype was counted only a few times. This sequence joins TRBV12-5 and TRBJ2-5; D tentatively reads TRBD1 or TRBD2 (7 bases each). The length of the CDR3 is 19 residues. V dropped 1 base and J dropped 3 bases, with 24 bases sitting between them. Germline values: CDR1 LGHNT, CDR2 FRNRAP. In DNA form, the CDR3 reads TGTGCTAGTGGTTTGGGTGGGAGGGGGCTAACTAGCGTGAAAGAGACCCAGTACTTC. Translated, it gives CASGLGGRGLTSVKETQYF.

About this clonotype: The junction departs from germline at one end; a sequencing error may be responsible. The J gene is TRBJ2-1, the V gene TRBV20-1, with unresolved D. The CDR3 loop spans 14 amino acids. Germline CDR1 DFQATT, CDR2 SNEGSKA (reference sequence). CDR3: CSARDKAADNGQFF. In nucleotides, the CDR3 is TGCAGTGCTAGAGACAAGGCCGCCGACAATGGGCAGTTCTTC.

V gene TRBV3-1 combines with J gene TRBJ2-5; D call uncertain. CDR1 LGHDT and CDR2 YNNKEL come from the germline V gene (reference sequence). This CDR3 contains 14 residues. V was trimmed by 4 bases and J by 1 base, leaving 10 bases between them. The CDR3 sequence: CASSPIGAQETQYF. CDR3 sequence (DNA): TGTGCCAGCAGCCCCATAGGTGCCCAAGAGACCCAGTACTTC.

This clonotype appeared many times. The chain recombines TRBV20-1 with TRBJ2-1, with 14 bases matching TRBD2. Per the germline V gene, CDR1 is DFQATT and CDR2 is SNEGSKA (reference sequence). The CDR3 runs to 15 residues. Unmatched junction bases numbered 7, after V lost 4 bases and J lost 8 bases. The CDR3: CSAIRLAGGKDEQFF. DNA of the CDR3: TGCAGTGCTATTCGACTAGCGGGAGGGAAGGATGAGCAGTTCTTC.

There are a few counts of this clonotype. Here the CDR3 reads CATASSSKNIQYF. CDR3 bases: TGTGCCACCGCGTCTAGCTCCAAAAACATTCAGTACTTC. The chain is built from TRBV12-3 or TRBV12-4 and TRBJ2-4, with a weak D call TRBD2 (5 bases). V dropped 10 bases and J dropped 2 bases, with 12 bases sitting between them. The CDR3 covers 13 residues.

V gene TRBV7-2 combines with J gene TRBJ1-5, with unresolved D. The CDR3 spans 14 residues. The V end was cut by 1 base, the J end by 9 bases, with 13 bases between. The germline V gene encodes CDR1 SGHTA and CDR2 FQGNSA. The CDR3 coding sequence is TGTGCCAGCAGCTTAGGGTCCTCATCGGGGCCCCAGCATTTT. The encoded protein is CASSLGSSSGPQHF.

This clonotype was counted only a few times. One end of the junction is discordant with germline, which a read error may explain. The chain is built from TRBV14 and TRBJ2-3; TRBD2 matches at 11 bases. Looked up from germline, CDR1 is SGHDN and CDR2 is FVKESK. This CDR3 region has 13 residues. CDR3 bases: TGTGCCAGCAGCCAAGGGGAGGCTAGCGGGAGGAGATTT. Protein: CASSQGEASGRRF. The full variable domain, with the rest looked up from reference TRBV14 and TRBJ2-3, is EAGVTQFPSHSVIEKGQTVTLRCDPISGHDNLYWYRRVMGKEIKFLLHFVKESKQDESGMPNNRFLAERTGGTYSTLKVQPAELEDSGVYFCASSQGEASGRRFGPGTRLTVL.

The chain couples TRBV5-8 to TRBJ2-7, with D possibly TRBD1 on 5 matching bases. The CDR3 totals 15 residues. The V end lost 7 bases, the J end lost 3 bases, and 20 bases lay between the germline ends. Germline assignment: CDR1 SGHTS and CDR2 YDEGEE. CDR3 nucleotide sequence: TGTGCCAGCGGGTCTTACTCGGCAGGGAACTACGAGCAGTACTTC. Translated, it gives CASGSYSAGNYEQYF.

This clonotype was counted a few times. V and J are TRBV7-3 and TRBJ2-1; D gene unclear. From germline, CDR1 is SGHTA and CDR2 FQGTGA. Trimming removed 3 bases at V and 8 bases at J, with 8 bases between. The length of the CDR3 is 12 residues. The CDR3 bases are TGTGCCAGCAGCTTGAATAGGGATGAGCAGTTCTTC. Protein sequence: CASSLNRDEQFF.

This clonotype was seen only a few times. The chain carries TRBV12-3 or TRBV12-4 and TRBJ1-4; a possible D gene is TRBD1 (5 bases). Deletions cut 7 bases from V and 7 bases from J, with 13 bases between. The CDR3 runs to 13 residues. DNA of the CDR3: TGTGCCAGCAATCGGGGCGGCGGTGAAAAACTGTTTTTT. Its protein is CASNRGGGEKLFF.

The table lists this clonotype with a few counts. The chain couples TRBV5-1 to TRBJ2-1; D gene uncertain. This CDR3 contains 16 residues. V lost 4 bases and J 3 bases, leaving 17 bases between the germline ends. The germline gives CDR1 SGHRS, CDR2 YFSETQ. The chain's CDR3 is CASSPHGGSFYNEQFF. The CDR3 DNA sequence: TGCGCCAGCAGCCCTCACGGCGGATCATTCTACAATGAGCAGTTCTTC. Looking up the rest from reference TRBV5-1 and TRBJ2-1 gives the full variable domain: KAGVTQTPRYLIKTRGQQVTLSCSPISGHRSVSWYQQTPGQGLQFLFEYFSETQRNKGNFPGRFSGRQFSNSRSEMNVSTLELGDSALYLCASSPHGGSFYNEQFFGPGTRLTVL.

The rearrangement links TRBV7-6 to TRBJ2-1; D remains ambiguous. The V gene lost 4 bases and the J gene lost 4 bases, with 8 bases spanning the gap. CDR3 length: 13 residues. Germline V lookup: CDR1 SGHVS, CDR2 FNYEAQ. The CDR3 region has the DNA TGTGCCAGCAGCTCTTACACGTACAATGAGCAGTTCTTC. Protein product: CASSSYTYNEQFF.

This clonotype was observed many times. V usage is TRBV7-2 and J usage is TRBJ2-7; D is perhaps TRBD1 (6 bases). Trimming pared 3 bases from V and 11 bases from J, leaving 14 bases between. Germline-derived CDR1 and CDR2 are SGHTA and FQGNSA. The CDR3 extends over 12 amino acids. CDR3 amino acids: CASSLGDTREYF. The CDR3 DNA is TGTGCCAGCAGCTTGGGGGACACCAGGGAGTACTTC.

In the case of this clonotype: This sequence may be a read error, since a much larger clone differs from it by one base. CDR3: CDSSFEASNQPQHF. The CDR3 DNA sequence: TGTGACAGCAGTTTTGAAGCTAGCAATCAGCCCCAGCATTTT. This sequence joins TRBV27 and TRBJ1-5; D is undetermined. From germline, CDR1 is MNHEY and CDR2 SMNVEV (reference sequence). The CDR3 runs 14 residues.

This clonotype appeared a few times. The chain couples TRBV7-2 to TRBJ2-5; possibly TRBD2 for D (7 bases). This CDR3 has 14 amino acids. The germline V gene encodes CDR1 SGHTA and CDR2 FQGNSA. V was clipped by 5 bases and J by 5 bases, with 15 bases between them. CDR3 DNA: TGTGCCAGCAGCCTGTGGCGGGGGCAGGAGACCCAGTACTTC. This gives the protein CASSLWRGQETQYF.

J is TRBJ2-2 and V is TRBV5-1; 14 bases map to TRBD2. V was clipped by 4 bases and J by 6 bases; unmatched bases: 5. The CDR3 extends over 16 amino acids. Looked up from germline, CDR1 is SGHRS and CDR2 is YFSETQ. As DNA, the CDR3 is TGCGCCAGCAGCATCCCGGGACTAGCGGGAGCCGGGGAGCTGTTTTTT. Protein product: CASSIPGLAGAGELFF.